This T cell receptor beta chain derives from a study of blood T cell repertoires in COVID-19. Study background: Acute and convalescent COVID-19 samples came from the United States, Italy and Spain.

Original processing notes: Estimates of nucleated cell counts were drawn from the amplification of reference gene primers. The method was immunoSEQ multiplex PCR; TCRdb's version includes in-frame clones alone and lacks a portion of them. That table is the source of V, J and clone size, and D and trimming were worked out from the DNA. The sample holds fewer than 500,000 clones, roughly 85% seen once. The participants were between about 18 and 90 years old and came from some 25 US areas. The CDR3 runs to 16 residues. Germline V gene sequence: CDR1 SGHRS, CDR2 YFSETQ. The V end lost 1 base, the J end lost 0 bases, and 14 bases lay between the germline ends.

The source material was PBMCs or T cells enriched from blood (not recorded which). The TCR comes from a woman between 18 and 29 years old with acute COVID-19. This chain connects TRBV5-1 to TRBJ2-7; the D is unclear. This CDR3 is CASSLRLRPFSYEQYF. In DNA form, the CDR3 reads TGCGCCAGCAGCTTGCGTCTCCGTCCTTTCTCCTACGAGCAGTACTTC.